Listed here are 9 T cell receptor beta chains from one sample, sequenced in a study of blood T cell repertoires in COVID-19. TCRdb's table, derived via immunoSEQ multiplex PCR, lists solely in-frame clones and lacks some. The sample has around 77,000 clones; roughly 90% are singletons. The sequenced sample consisted of peripheral blood. These receptors were obtained from a woman of 80 years or more with active or convalescent COVID-19.

V is TRBV7-6 and J is TRBJ1-3, with D hard to call. Germline V gene lookup returns CDR1 SGHVS and CDR2 FNYEAQ. V lost 2 bases and J lost 2, with 16 bases in between. CDR3 size: 17 residues. CDR3 in DNA: TGTGCCAGCAGCTTATTAAGAATGGACTGGCCTGGAAACACCATATATTTT. Its translation: CASSLLRMDWPGNTIYF. Using reference TRBV7-6 and TRBJ1-3 for the parts outside the CDR3, the full variable domain is GAGVSQSPRYKVTKRGQDVALRCDPISGHVSLYWYRQALGQGPEFLTYFNYEAQQDKSGLPNDRFSAERPEGSISTLTIQRTEQRDSAMYRCASSLLRMDWPGNTIYFGEGSWLTVV.

V usage is TRBV4-3 and J usage is TRBJ1-2, with TRBD1 as a possible D gene (6 bases). Trimming left V 0 bases short and J 5 bases short, with 10 bases between. The CDR3 has 14 residues. Germline-derived CDR1 and CDR2 are LGHNA and YSLEER. CDR3 loop: CASSQDTGRYGYTF. In DNA form, the CDR3 reads TGCGCCAGCAGCCAAGATACAGGGAGATATGGCTACACCTTC.

The gene calls are TRBV16 and TRBJ1-5; D ambiguous. V was trimmed by 0 bases and J by 9 bases, leaving 9 bases between them. CDR1 KGHSY and CDR2 FQNENV come from the germline V gene. The CDR3 totals 13 residues. This chain's CDR3 is CASSQSAVVPQHF. In DNA form, the CDR3 reads TGTGCCAGCAGCCAATCGGCCGTTGTGCCCCAGCATTTT. The whole variable domain, filled in from reference TRBV16 and TRBJ1-5, reads GEEVAQTPKHLVRGEGQKAKLYCAPIKGHSYVFWYQQVLKNEFKFLISFQNENVFDETGMPKERFSAKCLPNSPCSLEIQATKLEDSAVYFCASSQSAVVPQHFGDGTRLSIL.

The rearrangement uses TRBV28 and TRBJ1-5; 9 bases are shared with TRBD1. The CDR3 is made up of 21 amino acids. The J segment lost 1 base and the V segment lost 8 bases, leaving 24 bases of the junction unmatched. Germline values: CDR1 MDHEN, CDR2 SYDVKM. The CDR3 protein is CASSYPGGTGGALRSNQPQHF. The CDR3 DNA reads TGTGCCAGCTCCTATCCAGGCGGCACAGGGGGCGCGCTGAGAAGCAATCAGCCCCAGCATTTT.

V and J are TRBV5-6 and TRBJ2-5, with D perhaps TRBD2 (6 bases). CDR1 SGHDT and CDR2 YYEEEE come from the germline V gene. The V end was cut by 5 bases, the J end by 0 bases, with 11 bases between. The CDR3 has 14 amino acids. Here the CDR3 reads CASRRRGYQETQYF. The DNA of the CDR3 is TGTGCCAGCAGGCGACGGGGGTACCAAGAGACCCAGTACTTC.

The V and J genes are TRBV19 and TRBJ1-5, with 11 nucleotides matching TRBD1. The CDR3 spans 17 residues. In germline, CDR1 is LNHDA, CDR2 SQIVND (reference sequence). J was trimmed by 3 bases and V by 3 bases; bases with no gene match: 7. CDR3 in DNA: TGTGCCAGTAGTATTCCCCGGACAGGGGGCAACAATCAGCCCCAGCATTTT. Protein sequence: CASSIPRTGGNNQPQHF.

This clone was found once. The chain carries TRBV30 and TRBJ2-5; TRBD1 matches 10 bases. This CDR3 comprises 14 residues. Per the germline V gene, CDR1 is GTSNPN and CDR2 is SVGIG (reference sequence). The J segment lost 2 bases and the V segment lost 1 base, leaving 1 base of the junction unmatched. The DNA of the CDR3 is TGTGCCTGGAGTGGGGGACAGGGGCAAGAGACCCAGTACTTC. This sequence encodes CAWSGGQGQETQYF.

The chain has TRBV18 and TRBJ2-7, with TRBD1 matching over 11 bases. V lost 6 bases, J lost 2 bases, and 3 bases stayed unmatched. CDR3 size: 14 residues. Germline V gene lookup returns CDR1 KGHSH and CDR2 LQKENI. The CDR3 DNA reads as TGTGCCAGCTCCTCGGACAGGGGGCCCTACGAGCAGTACTTC. This codes for CASSSDRGPYEQYF.

This chain joins TRBV28 and TRBJ1-1, with 7 bases that match TRBD1. The CDR3 spans 14 residues. Germline CDR1 reads MDHEN; CDR2 reads SYDVKM. J was trimmed by 5 bases and V by 4 bases; bases with no gene match: 7. The CDR3 loop reads CASSSPTGRTEAFF. CDR3 sequence (DNA): TGTGCCAGCAGTTCGCCGACAGGGAGGACTGAAGCTTTCTTT.